The next 29 T cell receptor beta chains were all read from a single sample in a study of blood T cell repertoires in COVID-19. Clones were sequenced by immunoSEQ multiplex PCR, and TCRdb holds only the in-frame ones, with some missing. Of 200,000 to 300,000 clones in the sample, around 87% are singletons; the top ten hold 2% to 2.5%. The sequencing sample was made of peripheral blood. The receptors were sampled from a woman aged 45-60 years with acute or convalescent COVID-19.

This clone was recorded a few times. The chain carries TRBV29-1 and TRBJ2-1, with 11 positions matching TRBD2. The V and J ends lost 8 bases and 12 bases, in that order; junction bases with no gene match: 15. The germline CDR1 and CDR2 sequences are SQVTM and ANQGSEA. The CDR3 covers 14 residues. Written as DNA, the CDR3 is TGCAGCTCCAGACTAGCGGGACACCTCCGGGGGCAGTTCTTC. This encodes CSSRLAGHLRGQFF.

This clone was seen only once. The chain recombines TRBV7-3 with TRBJ2-3, with D unresolved. CDR3 length: 18 residues. Trimming took off 2 bases at V and 0 bases at J, with 18 bases between the two ends. Germline V lookup: CDR1 SGHTA, CDR2 FQGTGA. DNA of the CDR3: TGTGCCAGCAGCTTATCTAAGGTCCTCGACTTTAGCACAGATACGCAGTATTTT. It specifies CASSLSKVLDFSTDTQYF.

This clone was detected once. The chain employs TRBV29-1 and TRBJ2-5, with D perhaps given as TRBD1 or TRBD2 (5 bases each). Germline CDR1 is SQVTM and CDR2 is ANQGSEA. V lost 7 bases and J 7 bases, leaving 13 bases between the germline ends. CDR3 length: 11 residues. CDR3: CSAGPEGTQYF. As DNA, the CDR3 is TGCAGCGCGGGGCCAGAGGGGACCCAGTACTTC.

This clone was seen a handful of times. The gene calls are TRBV5-6 and TRBJ2-1; 10 nucleotides match TRBD2. Trimming removed 1 base from V and 8 bases from J; junction bases left unmatched: 9. The V gene's germline CDR1 is SGHDT and CDR2 YYEEEE. The CDR3 has 16 amino acids. CDR3 nucleotide sequence: TGTGCCAGCAGCTTGTTCAAAGCGGGAGGGCCCTATGAGCAGTTCTTC. It translates to CASSLFKAGGPYEQFF. Full variable domain (missing parts from reference TRBV5-6 and TRBJ2-1): DAGVTQSPTHLIKTRGQQVTLRCSPKSGHDTVSWYQQALGQGPQFIFQYYEEEERQRGNFPDRFSGHQFPNYSSELNVNALLLGDSALYLCASSLFKAGGPYEQFFGPGTRLTVL.

The rearrangement joins TRBV24-1 to TRBJ2-2; maybe TRBD2 (5 bases). The V end was cut by 0 bases, the J end by 4 bases, with 11 bases between. CDR1 is KGHDR, CDR2 SFDVKD, per germline. This CDR3 spans 16 amino acids. CDR3 protein: CATSDLSGESTGELFF. The CDR3 DNA is TGTGCCACCAGTGATTTGAGCGGAGAGAGCACCGGGGAGCTGTTTTTT.

The V gene is TRBV10-3, the J gene TRBJ1-1; TRBD1 matches at 7 bases. CDR1 and CDR2 (germline): ENHRY, SYGVKD. Unmatched junction bases numbered 8, after V lost 5 bases and J lost 5 bases. The CDR3 extends over 14 amino acids. CDR3 sequence reads: CAISFGQVRTEAFF. DNA of the CDR3: TGTGCCATCAGTTTCGGACAGGTCAGGACTGAAGCTTTCTTT.

The chain uses TRBV2 and TRBJ1-2, with 9 positions matching TRBD1. Germline values: CDR1 SNHLY, CDR2 FYNNEI. The CDR3 loop spans 13 amino acids. After removal of 6 bases from V and 8 bases from J, the junction contained 7 bases not matched to a gene. In nucleotides, the CDR3 is TGTGCCAGCAGGGAATATACAGGGGGCGGCTACACCTTC. Its protein is CASREYTGGGYTF.

The V and J genes are TRBV7-2 and TRBJ1-4, with D maybe TRBD1 (5 bases). V shed 5 bases and J shed 5 bases, with 12 bases lying between them. CDR1 and CDR2 from the germline V gene are SGHTA and FQGNSA. The CDR3 length is 14 residues. The CDR3 protein is CASSGGRVNEKLFF. For the CDR3, the DNA is TGTGCCAGCAGCGGGGGGAGGGTAAATGAAAAACTGTTTTTT.

The rearrangement uses TRBV5-6 and TRBJ1-4; TRBD1 matches 9 bases. With 0 bases clipped from V and 7 bases from J, the junction kept 4 bases outside the gene matches. This CDR3 spans 15 amino acids. Germline CDR1 is SGHDT and CDR2 is YYEEEE. CDR3 sequence (DNA): TGTGCCAGCAGCTTGGTGGGGACAGGGTCTGAAAAACTGTTTTTT. This translates into CASSLVGTGSEKLFF. Combining the CDR3 with reference TRBV5-6 and TRBJ1-4 gives the whole variable domain DAGVTQSPTHLIKTRGQQVTLRCSPKSGHDTVSWYQQALGQGPQFIFQYYEEEERQRGNFPDRFSGHQFPNYSSELNVNALLLGDSALYLCASSLVGTGSEKLFFGSGTQLSVL.

This chain uses TRBV2 with TRBJ1-3, with 7 positions matching TRBD1. Trimming at V came to 7 bases and at J to 2 bases, leaving 5 bases not matched to a gene. Germline CDR1 and CDR2: SNHLY and FYNNEI. This CDR3 has 14 amino acids. CDR3 in DNA: TGTGCCAGCACTACCACAGGGGCTGGAAACACCATATATTTT. Its translation is CASTTTGAGNTIYF.

This clone showed up just a few times. The chain uses TRBV4-2 and TRBJ2-7; TRBD2 aligns across 9 bases. In germline, CDR1 is LGHNA, CDR2 YNFKEQ. Trimming took 4 bases from V and 3 from J; bases not matched to a gene: 7. The CDR3 is made up of 15 amino acids. The CDR3 loop is CASSLGIAGVYEQYF. The CDR3 DNA is TGTGCCAGCAGCCTCGGGATAGCGGGAGTCTACGAGCAGTACTTC.

The V call is TRBV7-3, the J call TRBJ2-1; 8 bases agree with TRBD2. The CDR3 consists of 16 residues. Germline V CDR1 and CDR2: SGHTA, FQGTGA. V dropped 3 bases and J dropped 1; count of bases not matched to a gene: 5. The CDR3, as DNA: TGTGCCAGCAGCTTCTCAAGCGGGAGTTCCTACAATGAGCAGTTCTTC. It is translated as CASSFSSGSSYNEQFF. Complete variable domain (other parts from reference TRBV7-3 and TRBJ2-1): GAGVSQTPSNKVTEKGKYVELRCDPISGHTALYWYRQSLGQGPEFLIYFQGTGAADDSGLPNDRFFAVRPEGSVSTLKIQRTERGDSAVYLCASSFSSGSSYNEQFFGPGTRLTVL.

This chain uses TRBV7-9 with TRBJ2-1, with 9 bases fitting TRBD2. Germline V gene data show CDR1 as SEHNR and CDR2 as FQNEAQ (reference sequence). The CDR3 is 14 residues long. V shed 6 bases and J 7 bases; nucleotides not matched to a gene: 7. CDR3 sequence: CASRVAGEKNEQFF. The CDR3 DNA follows: TGTGCCAGCAGAGTAGCGGGAGAAAAAAATGAGCAGTTCTTC.

This clone was observed once. This chain connects TRBV28 to TRBJ1-4; D possibly corresponds to TRBD1 (5 bases). V lost 2 bases and J 7 bases, leaving 14 bases between the germline ends. Germline CDR1 is MDHEN and CDR2 is SYDVKM. This CDR3 is built from 15 residues. The CDR3 reads CASSLSRAGSEKLFF. CDR3 in DNA: TGTGCCAGCAGTTTAAGTAGGGCAGGGTCTGAAAAACTGTTTTTT.

V usage is TRBV5-1 and J usage is TRBJ1-1, with D uncertain. Germline V gene sequence: CDR1 SGHRS, CDR2 YFSETQ. V shed 0 bases and J shed 4 bases, with 13 bases lying between them. The CDR3 is made up of 15 amino acids. The CDR3 nucleotides read TGCGCCAGCAGCTTGGGCCGTGGAGTGGGCACTGAAGCTTTCTTT. This gives the protein CASSLGRGVGTEAFF. Supplemented by reference TRBV5-1 and TRBJ1-1, the full variable domain reads KAGVTQTPRYLIKTRGQQVTLSCSPISGHRSVSWYQQTPGQGLQFLFEYFSETQRNKGNFPGRFSGRQFSNSRSEMNVSTLELGDSALYLCASSLGRGVGTEAFFGQGTRLTVV.

This clone was counted between two and nine times. V usage is TRBV30 and J usage is TRBJ2-7; 16 bases match TRBD2. With 3 bases clipped from V and 6 bases from J, the junction kept 5 bases outside the gene matches. CDR3 length: 15 residues. In germline, CDR1 is GTSNPN, CDR2 SVGIG (reference sequence). The chain's CDR3 is CAWRAGLAGGPEQYF. The CDR3 nucleotides are TGTGCCTGGAGGGCGGGACTAGCGGGAGGGCCCGAGCAGTACTTC. The full variable domain, completed using reference TRBV30 and TRBJ2-7, is SQTIHQWPATLVQPVGSPLSLECTVEGTSNPNLYWYRQAAGRGLQLLFYSVGIGQISSEVPQNLSASRPQDRQFILSSKKLLLSDSGFYLCAWRAGLAGGPEQYFGPGTRLTVT.

This clone was observed once. The chain couples TRBV14 to TRBJ1-1, with D perhaps TRBD1 (5 bases). The CDR3 sequence is 14 residues long. Trimming took 3 bases from V and 3 from J, leaving 11 bases between them. Germline V gene data show CDR1 as SGHDN and CDR2 as FVKESK. The CDR3 region has the DNA TGTGCCAGCAGCCAGACACTCAGGGACACTGAAGCTTTCTTT. Protein product: CASSQTLRDTEAFF.

There are a few counts of this clone. The chain carries TRBV9 and TRBJ1-6; weak D call: TRBD1 (6 bases). This CDR3 is 16 amino acids long. The V end was cut by 3 bases, the J end by 7 bases, with 17 bases between. In germline, CDR1 is SGDLS, CDR2 YYNGEE. For the CDR3, the DNA is TGTGCCAGCAGCGCCTCTAACAGGGTTGAGAATTCACCCCTCCACTTT. Its protein is CASSASNRVENSPLHF.

The genes are TRBV30 and TRBJ2-3; TRBD2 might be the D (7 bases). Per the germline V gene, CDR1 is GTSNPN and CDR2 is SVGIG (reference sequence). CDR3 length: 15 amino acids. Trimming took 2 bases from V and 3 from J, leaving 15 bases between them. CDR3: CAWSSRGAGTDTQYF. The CDR3 region has the DNA TGTGCCTGGAGTTCACGGGGGGCCGGGACAGATACGCAGTATTTT.

This rearrangement joins TRBV6-5 to TRBJ2-3; TRBD1 is a possible D gene (7 bases). CDR3 length: 16 amino acids. Germline values: CDR1 MNHEY, CDR2 SVGAGI. Between the trimmed V and J ends, which lost 2 bases and 0 bases, there was a span of 12 bases. CDR3 residues: CASSYHRGGSTDTQYF. In DNA, the CDR3 is TGTGCCAGCAGTTACCACAGGGGAGGTAGCACAGATACGCAGTATTTT.

The genes are TRBV20-1 and TRBJ1-1; TRBD1 matches at 7 bases. V shed 5 bases and J 10 bases; nucleotides not matched to a gene: 7. Germline CDR1 is DFQATT and CDR2 is SNEGSKA (reference sequence). The CDR3 is 11 amino acids. The CDR3 spells CSAWTGRVAFF. DNA for the CDR3: TGCAGTGCTTGGACAGGTCGTGTAGCTTTCTTT.

The J gene is TRBJ2-1, the V gene TRBV6-1; 8 bases align to TRBD2. The germline gives CDR1 MNHNS, CDR2 SASEGT. This CDR3 is built from 16 residues. The trim removed 4 bases at V and 3 bases at J, leaving 8 bases unmatched. The CDR3 sequence: CASSGILAVSYNEQFF. The DNA for the CDR3 is TGTGCCAGCAGTGGTATACTAGCGGTGAGCTACAATGAGCAGTTCTTC.

The rearrangement uses TRBV7-2 and TRBJ1-2; 9 nucleotides match TRBD1. Germline V gene lookup returns CDR1 SGHTA and CDR2 FQGNSA. The junction had 21 bases not matched to a gene; V was cut back by 4 bases and J by 6 bases. CDR3 size: 19 residues. The CDR3 reads CASSSRTGVGMDIGDGYTF. Written as DNA, the CDR3 is TGTGCCAGCAGCTCAAGGACAGGGGTAGGAATGGACATAGGTGATGGCTACACCTTC.

CDR3 nucleotide sequence: TGTGCCAGCAGCTTGGACAGGGGTCGGGCAACTAATGAAAAACTGTTTTTT. It codes for CASSLDRGRATNEKLFF. The genes are TRBV5-6 and TRBJ1-4; 7 bases agree with TRBD1. The CDR3 consists of 17 residues. The ends lost 0 bases at V and 0 bases at J; junction bases unmatched: 5. The germline V gene has CDR1 SGHDT and CDR2 YYEEEE.

J is TRBJ2-5 and V is TRBV14, with 7 positions matching TRBD1. The CDR3 contains 14 residues. Germline V gene data show CDR1 as SGHDN and CDR2 as FVKESK. V lost 4 bases, J lost 5 bases, and 7 bases stayed unmatched. This CDR3 reads CASSPGTARETQYF. CDR3 coding DNA: TGTGCCAGCAGCCCCGGGACAGCCCGGGAGACCCAGTACTTC.

The chain joins TRBV27 to TRBJ2-7; no definite D call. The V end lost 8 bases, the J end lost 8 bases, and 16 bases lay between the germline ends. CDR1 and CDR2 (germline): MNHEY, SMNVEV (reference sequence). The CDR3 is 12 amino acids. CDR3 residues: CASGSQLRKQYF. The CDR3 nucleotides read TGTGCCAGCGGTTCCCAACTGCGTAAGCAGTACTTC.

V is TRBV28 and J is TRBJ2-7; a possible D gene is TRBD2 (5 bases). In germline, CDR1 is MDHEN, CDR2 SYDVKM. The CDR3 contains 12 residues. The V end was cut by 6 bases, the J end by 3 bases, with 9 bases between. CDR3 nucleotides: TGTGCCAGCAGGGCGGGCTTCTACGAGCAGTACTTC. Translation gives CASRAGFYEQYF.

This clone was recorded a few times. The CDR3 bases are TGTGCCAGCAGCTCCCCTGGGGCGGTGAACACTGAAGCTTTCTTT. Protein: CASSSPGAVNTEAFF. The V call is TRBV7-6, the J call TRBJ1-1; TRBD1 is a possible D gene (5 bases). CDR3 length: 15 residues. Germline CDR1 is SGHVS and CDR2 is FNYEAQ. Trimming pared 4 bases from V and 0 bases from J, leaving 12 bases between.

The chain recombines TRBV19 with TRBJ2-7; D possibly corresponds to TRBD1 (6 bases). The germline gives CDR1 LNHDA, CDR2 SQIVND (reference sequence). The CDR3 consists of 14 residues. The ends were cut back, 3 bases at V and 5 bases at J, with 14 bases in the middle. The CDR3 nucleotides are TGTGCCAGTAGTATTACAGGGATTCTCGACGAGCAGTACTTC. This encodes CASSITGILDEQYF.